This TCR beta chain was captured in a study of cytomegalovirus exposure and HLA in healthy donors. Points from the study as a whole: Confirmation was obtained in vitro that a few CMV-associated chains are specific for CMV antigens. Researchers counted about 150 TCR beta chains as cytomegalovirus-associated.

The length of the CDR3 is 14 residues. V dropped 3 bases and J dropped 1 base, with 10 bases sitting between them. Germline-derived CDR1 and CDR2 are SGHRS and YFSETQ. The PCR ran on 60 Vbeta and 13 Jbeta primers. The method was immunoSEQ multiplex PCR; TCRdb's version includes in-frame clones alone and lacks a portion of them. The sample is made up of roughly 120,000 clones, and the top ten hold less than 4.5% of it. Healthy individuals who donated bone marrow served as the donors. A remark on this clone: The antigen is undetermined.

The rearrangement links TRBV5-1 to TRBJ1-1; D is possibly TRBD1 (6 bases). This clonotype originated in a man between 25 and 39 years old in good health and CMV-seronegative. The sequenced material came from PBMCs. The CDR3 bases are TGCGCCAGCAGCTACAGGGACCCGAACACTGAAGCTTTCTTT. Amino acids: CASSYRDPNTEAFF.